This is a list of T cell receptor beta chains from one sample in a study of cytomegalovirus exposure and HLA in healthy donors. Data came from immunoSEQ multiplex PCR; TCRdb stores just in-frame clones and leaves some out. The profile shows 100,000 to 150,000 clones, about 73% of them singletons. The specimen sequenced was PBMCs. The receptors were gathered from a woman aged 45-59 years in good health and CMV-seropositive. Each CDR3 is given with its conserved first and last residue. Each record gives: V gene, CDR3 length, CDR3 protein.

v_call: TRBV6-5; cdr3_length: 16; cdr3_aa: CASSFRFRTDNSPLHF
v_call: TRBV25-1; cdr3_length: 15; cdr3_aa: CASSEFRSLQETQYF
v_call: TRBV5-1; cdr3_length: 15; cdr3_aa: CASTPPGTGKETQYF
v_call: TRBV7-6; cdr3_length: 14; cdr3_aa: CASSGVSGGQPQHF
v_call: TRBV4-1; cdr3_length: 16; cdr3_aa: CASSRGSGGASDTQYF
v_call: TRBV7-8; cdr3_length: 14; cdr3_aa: CASSLGTGKYGYTF
v_call: TRBV7-2; cdr3_length: 16; cdr3_aa: CASSLSIGGGADTQYF
v_call: TRBV19; cdr3_length: 15; cdr3_aa: CASSIGYFQGNGYTF
v_call: TRBV29-1; cdr3_length: 15; cdr3_aa: CSVVPGTGSTQEQFF
v_call: TRBV5-1; cdr3_length: 17; cdr3_aa: CASSLAPIAGGGNEQYF
v_call: TRBV2; cdr3_length: 14; cdr3_aa: CAVQIRGKKETQYF
v_call: TRBV7-2; cdr3_length: 15; cdr3_aa: CASSFGASSGNTIYF
v_call: TRBV19; cdr3_length: 13; cdr3_aa: CASSGGPSGEQYF
v_call: TRBV2; cdr3_length: 13; cdr3_aa: CASSIGGADTQYF
v_call: TRBV12-5; cdr3_length: 15; cdr3_aa: CASGQGQGGNQPQHF
v_call: TRBV6-5; cdr3_length: 15; cdr3_aa: CASSYTGDGWQPQHF
v_call: TRBV5-8; cdr3_length: 15; cdr3_aa: CASSLPSQGAREQYF
v_call: TRBV7-9; cdr3_length: 16; cdr3_aa: CASTLDSARSGNTIYF
v_call: TRBV4-3; cdr3_length: 15; cdr3_aa: CASSQDAGGTDTQYF
v_call: TRBV5-4; cdr3_length: 13; cdr3_aa: CASSQGQRETQYF
v_call: TRBV6-5; cdr3_length: 15; cdr3_aa: CASSLTGTQNTEAFF
v_call: TRBV12-5; cdr3_length: 10; cdr3_aa: CASALQEQYF
v_call: TRBV5-1; cdr3_length: 13; cdr3_aa: CASSYRVAYGYTF
v_call: TRBV2; cdr3_length: 13; cdr3_aa: CASRGGVTDTQYF
v_call: TRBV5-1; cdr3_length: 17; cdr3_aa: CASSPDEDKFSYNEQFF
v_call: TRBV6-5; cdr3_length: 14; cdr3_aa: CASSYSQAGETQYF
v_call: TRBV5-8; cdr3_length: 16; cdr3_aa: CASSLTWTGSGNTIYF
v_call: TRBV5-4; cdr3_length: 15; cdr3_aa: CASSRPGQGDGTQYF
v_call: TRBV27; cdr3_length: 13; cdr3_aa: CASSDRVWGTQYF
v_call: TRBV7-8; cdr3_length: 14; cdr3_aa: CASSFQGEIQPQHF
v_call: TRBV18; cdr3_length: 16; cdr3_aa: CASSRTGGPDTGELFF
v_call: TRBV5-1; cdr3_length: 14; cdr3_aa: CASSLGQNTGELFF
v_call: TRBV6-4; cdr3_length: 16; cdr3_aa: CASSDPQGTSNYGYTF
v_call: TRBV6-1; cdr3_length: 13; cdr3_aa: CASSITGGTEAFF
v_call: TRBV30; cdr3_length: 13; cdr3_aa: CAQTQGYGNTIYF
v_call: TRBV2; cdr3_length: 14; cdr3_aa: CASRRGQSWSPLHF
v_call: TRBV7-9; cdr3_length: 15; cdr3_aa: CASSSGEYYNSPLHF
v_call: TRBV4-1; cdr3_length: 14; cdr3_aa: CASSQPGVNTEAFF
v_call: TRBV4-1; cdr3_length: 16; cdr3_aa: CASSHRPGLRQETQYF
v_call: TRBV28; cdr3_length: 13; cdr3_aa: CASSPLPNTEAFF